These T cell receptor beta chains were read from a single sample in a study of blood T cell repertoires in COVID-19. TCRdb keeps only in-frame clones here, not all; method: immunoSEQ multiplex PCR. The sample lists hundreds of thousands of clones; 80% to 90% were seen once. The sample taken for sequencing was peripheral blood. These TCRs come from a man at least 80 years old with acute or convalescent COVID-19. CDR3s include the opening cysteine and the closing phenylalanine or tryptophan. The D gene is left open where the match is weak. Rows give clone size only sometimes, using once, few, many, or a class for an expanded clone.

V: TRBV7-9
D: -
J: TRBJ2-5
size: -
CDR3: CASSLARIGEQETQYF
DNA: TGTGCCAGCAGCTTAGCACGGATTGGAGAGCAAGAGACCCAGTACTTC

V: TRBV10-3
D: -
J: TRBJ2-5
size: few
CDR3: CAISEGQSQETQYF
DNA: TGTGCCATCAGTGAGGGACAATCTCAAGAGACCCAGTACTTC

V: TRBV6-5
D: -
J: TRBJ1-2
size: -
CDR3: CASSYGQGIYGYTF
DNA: TGTGCCAGCAGTTACGGGCAGGGGATCTATGGCTACACCTTC

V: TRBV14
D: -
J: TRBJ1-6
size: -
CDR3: CASTRDTNSPLHF
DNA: TGTGCCAGCACCCGGGACACAAATTCACCCCTCCACTTT

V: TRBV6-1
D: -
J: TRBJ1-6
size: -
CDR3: CASSEAGGLLDYNSPLHF
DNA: TGTGCCAGCAGTGAAGCGGGGGGATTACTTGACTATAATTCACCCCTCCACTTT

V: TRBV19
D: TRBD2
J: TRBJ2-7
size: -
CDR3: CASSTTSVIPEQYF
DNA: TGTGCCAGTAGTACCACTAGCGTGATCCCCGAGCAGTACTTC

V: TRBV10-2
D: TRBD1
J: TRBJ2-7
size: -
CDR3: CASSGDRGGYEQYF
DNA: TGCGCCAGCAGTGGGGACAGGGGAGGGTACGAGCAGTACTTC

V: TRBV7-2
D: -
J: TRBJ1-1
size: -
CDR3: CASSRGQMNTEAFF
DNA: TGTGCCAGCAGCAGAGGACAGATGAACACTGAAGCTTTCTTT

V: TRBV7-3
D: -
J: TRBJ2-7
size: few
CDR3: CASSLEGGVYEQYF
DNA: TGTGCCAGCAGCTTAGAAGGGGGAGTCTACGAGCAGTACTTC

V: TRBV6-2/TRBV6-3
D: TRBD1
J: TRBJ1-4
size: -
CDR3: CASSLDGQGLNEKLFF
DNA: TGTGCCAGCAGCCTGGACGGACAGGGTCTAAATGAAAAACTGTTTTTT

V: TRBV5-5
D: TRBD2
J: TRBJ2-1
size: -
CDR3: CASSLWLAGGFEQFF
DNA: TGTGCCAGCAGCTTGTGGCTAGCGGGAGGGTTTGAGCAGTTCTTC

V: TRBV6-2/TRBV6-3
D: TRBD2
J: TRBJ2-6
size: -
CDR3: CASSTGGTGANVLTF
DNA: TGTGCCAGCAGCACGGGGGGAACTGGGGCCAACGTCCTGACTTTC

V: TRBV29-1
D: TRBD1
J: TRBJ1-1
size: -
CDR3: CSATDRWGTEAFF
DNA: TGCAGCGCCACGGACAGGTGGGGCACTGAAGCTTTCTTT

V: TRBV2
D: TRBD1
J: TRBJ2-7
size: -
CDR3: CASSATWDRTYEQYF
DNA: TGTGCCAGCAGTGCAACATGGGACAGGACCTACGAGCAGTACTTC

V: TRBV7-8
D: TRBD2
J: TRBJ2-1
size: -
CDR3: CASSLPRVAGGLGSYNEQFF
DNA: TGTGCCAGCAGCTTACCCCGGGTAGCGGGGGGTTTAGGGTCCTACAATGAGCAGTTCTTC

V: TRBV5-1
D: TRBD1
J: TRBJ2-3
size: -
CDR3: CASSLGTGGRRTDTQYF
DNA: TGCGCCAGCAGCTTGGGGACAGGGGGCCGACGCACAGATACGCAGTATTTT

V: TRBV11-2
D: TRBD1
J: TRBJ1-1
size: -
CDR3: CASSYRQGDTEAFF
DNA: TGTGCCAGCAGCTACCGACAGGGGGACACTGAAGCTTTCTTT

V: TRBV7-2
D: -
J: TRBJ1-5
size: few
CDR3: CASSLSSRGNQPQHF
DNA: TGTGCCAGCAGCTTATCGAGCAGGGGTAATCAGCCCCAGCATTTT

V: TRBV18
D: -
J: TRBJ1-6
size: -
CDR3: CASSGQKSSYNSPLHF
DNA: TGTGCCAGCTCAGGACAGAAGAGCTCCTATAATTCACCCCTCCACTTT

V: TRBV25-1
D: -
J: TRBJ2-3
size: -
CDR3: CASSRRRGRADTQYF
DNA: TGTGCCAGCAGCAGGAGAAGGGGCAGGGCAGATACGCAGTATTTT

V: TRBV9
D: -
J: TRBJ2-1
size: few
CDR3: CASSVDGGSYNEQFF
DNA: TGTGCCAGCAGCGTGGACGGGGGCTCCTACAATGAGCAGTTCTTC

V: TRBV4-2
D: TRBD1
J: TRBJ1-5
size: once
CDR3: CASSQTNRGPSNQPQHF
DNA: TGTGCCAGCAGCCAAACTAACAGGGGGCCGAGCAATCAGCCCCAGCATTTT

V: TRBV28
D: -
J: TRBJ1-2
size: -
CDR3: CAAAGGAENYGYTF
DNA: TGTGCCGCCGCCGGGGGGGCAGAGAACTATGGCTACACCTTC

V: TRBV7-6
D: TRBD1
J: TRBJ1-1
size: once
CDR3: CAINGTGGWNTEAFF
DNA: TGTGCCATTAACGGGACAGGGGGCTGGAACACTGAAGCTTTCTTT

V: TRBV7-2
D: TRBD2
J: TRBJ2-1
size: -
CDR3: CASRILAGDGNEQFF
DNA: TGTGCCAGCAGAATACTAGCGGGAGACGGCAATGAGCAGTTCTTC

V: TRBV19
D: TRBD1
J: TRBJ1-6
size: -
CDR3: CASSSRDREAPLHF
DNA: TGTGCCAGTAGTTCCCGGGACAGGGAGGCTCCCCTCCACTTT

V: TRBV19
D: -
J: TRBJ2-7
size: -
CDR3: CASSTGHYEQYF
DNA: TGTGCCAGTAGCACAGGACACTACGAGCAGTACTTC

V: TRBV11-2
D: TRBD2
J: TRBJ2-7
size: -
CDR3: CASSLDLGRYEQYF
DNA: TGTGCCAGCAGCTTAGATCTCGGGAGGTACGAGCAGTACTTC

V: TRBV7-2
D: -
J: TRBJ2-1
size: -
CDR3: CASSFGRDSYNEQFF
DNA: TGTGCCAGCAGCTTTGGGCGGGACTCCTACAATGAGCAGTTCTTC

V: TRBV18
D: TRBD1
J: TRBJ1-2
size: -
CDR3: CASSPSGQGDDGYTF
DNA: TGTGCCAGCTCACCCTCAGGACAGGGAGATGATGGCTACACCTTC

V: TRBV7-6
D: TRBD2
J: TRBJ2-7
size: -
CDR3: CASSASGGEQYF
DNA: TGTGCCAGCAGCGCTAGCGGGGGCGAGCAGTACTTC

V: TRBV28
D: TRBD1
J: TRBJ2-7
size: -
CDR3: CASSERGQAPYEQYF
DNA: TGTGCCAGCAGTGAAAGGGGACAGGCCCCCTACGAGCAGTACTTC

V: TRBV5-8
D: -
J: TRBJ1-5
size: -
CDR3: CASSLEGGSNQPQHF
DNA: TGTGCCAGCAGCTTGGAAGGGGGTAGCAATCAGCCCCAGCATTTT

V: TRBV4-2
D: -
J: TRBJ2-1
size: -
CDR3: CASSPERWSDNEQFF
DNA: TGTGCCAGCAGCCCCGAGAGATGGAGTGACAATGAGCAGTTCTTC

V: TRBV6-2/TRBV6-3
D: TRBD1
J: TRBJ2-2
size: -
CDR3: CASSYGIDRGTGELFF
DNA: TGTGCCAGCAGTTACGGAATAGACAGGGGCACCGGGGAGCTGTTTTTT

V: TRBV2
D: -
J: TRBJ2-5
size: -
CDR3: CASSDPISETQYF
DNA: TGTGCCAGCAGTGACCCGATTAGCGAGACCCAGTACTTC

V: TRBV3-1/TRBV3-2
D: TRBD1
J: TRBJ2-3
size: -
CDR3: CASSQDAGGTSDTQYF
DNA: TGTGCCAGCAGCCAAGATGCAGGGGGCACATCAGATACGCAGTATTTT

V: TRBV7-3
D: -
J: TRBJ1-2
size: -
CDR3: CASSLDGGNYGYTF
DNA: TGTGCCAGCAGCCTAGACGGGGGGAACTATGGCTACACCTTC

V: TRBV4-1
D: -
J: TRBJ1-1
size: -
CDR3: CASGKGGELAEAFF
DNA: TGCGCCAGCGGAAAGGGAGGGGAACTCGCTGAAGCTTTCTTT

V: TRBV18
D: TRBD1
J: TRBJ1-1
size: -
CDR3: CASSRDSEEKAFF
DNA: TGTGCCAGCTCACGGGACAGCGAGGAGAAAGCTTTCTTT

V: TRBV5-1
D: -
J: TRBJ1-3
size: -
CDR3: CASSPGDSGNTIYF
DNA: TGCGCCAGTAGTCCGGGAGACTCTGGAAACACCATATATTTT

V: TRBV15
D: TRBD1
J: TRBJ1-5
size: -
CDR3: CATSRWTGDRSQPQHF
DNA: TGTGCCACCAGCAGATGGACAGGGGATAGAAGTCAGCCCCAGCATTTT

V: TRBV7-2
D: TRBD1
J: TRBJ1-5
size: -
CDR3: CASSRNDREGQPQHF
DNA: TGTGCCAGCAGCCGTAACGACAGGGAAGGTCAGCCCCAGCATTTT

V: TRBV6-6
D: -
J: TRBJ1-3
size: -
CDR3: CASSYSGPRDGNTIYF
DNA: TGTGCCAGCAGTTACTCAGGTCCCCGGGATGGAAACACCATATATTTT

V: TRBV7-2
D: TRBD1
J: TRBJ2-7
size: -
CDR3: CASSLGTGVLFEQYF
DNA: TGTGCCAGCAGCTTAGGGACAGGGGTTCTATTCGAGCAGTACTTC

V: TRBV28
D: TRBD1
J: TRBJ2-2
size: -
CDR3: CASSLPGQGGTGELFF
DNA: TGTGCCAGCAGTTTACCGGGACAGGGAGGCACCGGGGAGCTGTTTTTT

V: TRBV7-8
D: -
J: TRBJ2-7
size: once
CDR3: CASSLNGGQYF
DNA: TGTGCCAGCAGCTTAAACGGGGGACAGTACTTC

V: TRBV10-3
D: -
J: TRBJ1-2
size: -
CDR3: CAMSGRGGNYGYTF
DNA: TGTGCCATGTCCGGGAGGGGGGGAAACTATGGCTACACCTTC

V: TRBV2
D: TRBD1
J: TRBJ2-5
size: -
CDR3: CASRQRTGGIQETQYF
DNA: TGTGCCAGTCGGCAAAGGACAGGGGGGATACAAGAGACCCAGTACTTC

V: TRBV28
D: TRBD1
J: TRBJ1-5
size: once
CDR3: CASSSPADRGNQPQHF
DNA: TGTGCCAGCAGTTCCCCAGCGGACAGGGGGAATCAGCCCCAGCATTTT

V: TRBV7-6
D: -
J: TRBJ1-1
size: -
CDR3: CASSPRTAANTEAFF
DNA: TGTGCCAGCAGCCCACGGACAGCCGCGAACACTGAAGCTTTCTTT

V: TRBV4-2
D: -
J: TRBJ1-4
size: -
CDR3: CASSQDSTARNEKLFF
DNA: TGTGCCAGCAGCCAAGATTCCACAGCCCGGAATGAAAAACTGTTTTTT

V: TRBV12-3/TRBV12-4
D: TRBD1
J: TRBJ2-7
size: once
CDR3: CASNPGTVYEQYF
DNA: TGTGCCAGCAATCCTGGGACAGTCTACGAGCAGTACTTC

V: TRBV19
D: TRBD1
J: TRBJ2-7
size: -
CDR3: CASRDRGEFEQYF
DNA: TGTGCCAGTAGGGACAGGGGGGAATTCGAGCAGTACTTC

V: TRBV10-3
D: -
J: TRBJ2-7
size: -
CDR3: CAIRGGTPTHEQYF
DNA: TGTGCCATCAGGGGCGGGACCCCCACCCACGAGCAGTACTTC

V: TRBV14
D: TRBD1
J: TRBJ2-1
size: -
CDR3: CASSQDRGPYNEQFF
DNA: TGTGCCAGCAGCCAAGACAGGGGGCCCTACAATGAGCAGTTCTTC

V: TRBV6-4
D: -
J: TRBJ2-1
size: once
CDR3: CASSEFRASSRGEQFF
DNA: TGTGCCAGCAGTGAGTTTCGGGCTAGCTCACGGGGTGAGCAGTTCTTC

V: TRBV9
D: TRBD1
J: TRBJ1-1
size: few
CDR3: CASSPSGTGARTEAFF
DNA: TGTGCCAGCAGCCCTTCCGGGACAGGGGCCAGGACTGAAGCTTTCTTT

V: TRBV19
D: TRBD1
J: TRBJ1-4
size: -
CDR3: CASSIRTGGEKLFF
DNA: TGTGCCAGTAGTATCAGGACAGGGGGCGAAAAACTGTTTTTT